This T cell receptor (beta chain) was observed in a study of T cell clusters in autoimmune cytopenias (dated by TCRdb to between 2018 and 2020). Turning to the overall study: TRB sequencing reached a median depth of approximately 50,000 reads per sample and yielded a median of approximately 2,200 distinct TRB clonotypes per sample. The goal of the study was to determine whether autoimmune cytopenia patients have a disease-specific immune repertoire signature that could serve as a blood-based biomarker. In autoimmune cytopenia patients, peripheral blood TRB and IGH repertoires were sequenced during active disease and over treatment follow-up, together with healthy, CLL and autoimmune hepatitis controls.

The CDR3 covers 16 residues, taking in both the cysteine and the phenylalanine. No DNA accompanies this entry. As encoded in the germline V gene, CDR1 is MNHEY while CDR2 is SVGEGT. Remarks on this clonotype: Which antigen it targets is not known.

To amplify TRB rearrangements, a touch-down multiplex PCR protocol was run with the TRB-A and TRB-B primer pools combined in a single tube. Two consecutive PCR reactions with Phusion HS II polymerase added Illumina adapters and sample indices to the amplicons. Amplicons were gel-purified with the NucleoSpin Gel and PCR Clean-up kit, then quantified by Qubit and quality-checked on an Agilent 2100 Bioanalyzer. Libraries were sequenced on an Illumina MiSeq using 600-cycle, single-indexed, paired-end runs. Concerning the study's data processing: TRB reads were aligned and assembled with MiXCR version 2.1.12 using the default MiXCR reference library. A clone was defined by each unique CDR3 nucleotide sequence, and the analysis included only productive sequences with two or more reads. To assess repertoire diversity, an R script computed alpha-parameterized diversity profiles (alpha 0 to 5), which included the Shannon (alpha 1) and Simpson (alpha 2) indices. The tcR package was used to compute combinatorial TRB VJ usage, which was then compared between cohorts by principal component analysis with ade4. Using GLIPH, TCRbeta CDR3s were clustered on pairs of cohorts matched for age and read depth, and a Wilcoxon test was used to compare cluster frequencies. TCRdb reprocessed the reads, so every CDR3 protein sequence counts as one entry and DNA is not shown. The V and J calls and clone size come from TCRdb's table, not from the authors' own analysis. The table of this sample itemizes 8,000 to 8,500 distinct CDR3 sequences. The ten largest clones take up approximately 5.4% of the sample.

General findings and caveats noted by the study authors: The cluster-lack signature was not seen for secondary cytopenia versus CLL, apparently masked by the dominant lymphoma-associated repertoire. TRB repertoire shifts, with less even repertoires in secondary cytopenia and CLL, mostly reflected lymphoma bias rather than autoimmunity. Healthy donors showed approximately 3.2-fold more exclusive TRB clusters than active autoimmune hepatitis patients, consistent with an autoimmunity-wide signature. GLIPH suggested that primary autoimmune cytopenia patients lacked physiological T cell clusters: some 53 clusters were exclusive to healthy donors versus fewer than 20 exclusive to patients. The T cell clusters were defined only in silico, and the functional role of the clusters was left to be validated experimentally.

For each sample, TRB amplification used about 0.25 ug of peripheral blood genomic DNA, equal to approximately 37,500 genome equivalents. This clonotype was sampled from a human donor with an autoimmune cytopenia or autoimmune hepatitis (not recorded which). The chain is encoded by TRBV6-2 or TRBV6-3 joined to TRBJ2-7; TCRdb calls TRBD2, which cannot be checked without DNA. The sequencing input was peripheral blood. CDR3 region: CASSYSSSGMPFEQYF.